This T cell receptor beta chain emerged from a study of CD8+ T cells in alopecia areata. In its sample, this clone was seen once. The CDR3 loop spans 13 amino acids. Germline loops: CDR1 SQVTM, CDR2 ANQGSEA. V was clipped by 5 bases and J by 3 bases; unmatched bases: 6. Extraction of RNA preceded its reverse transcription into cDNA, which served as the sequencing template. Sequencing was performed with immunoSEQ multiplex PCR; in TCRdb, only in-frame clones are kept and a portion is missing. The sample has about 42,000 clones, under 70% seen once. The treatment denotes: oral pan-JAK inhibitor, 5-10 mg twice daily.

Sequenced material: CD8+ T cells sorted from blood, taken at week 4, from a patient treated with tofacitinib. This clonotype was obtained from a human donor with alopecia areata. The rearrangement links TRBV29-1 to TRBJ2-7; the match to TRBD1 covers 8 bases. CDR3 residues: CSVFADRGYEQYF. The CDR3 region has the DNA TGCAGCGTTTTCGCTGACAGGGGCTACGAGCAGTACTTC.